A selection of T cell receptor beta chains follows, all from one sample in a study of blood T cell repertoires in COVID-19. The protocol was immunoSEQ multiplex PCR, while the TCRdb copy is restricted to in-frame clones and leaves out a portion. Among some 200,000 clones listed, approximately 90% were seen once. The sample was peripheral blood. These receptors all come from a man in his forties or fifties with COVID-19, enrolled during active disease. Both conserved end residues are part of each CDR3. Fields, in order: V gene, J gene, CDR3 protein.

v_call: TRBV28
j_call: TRBJ2-1
cdr3_aa: CASSLTGWDNEQFF

v_call: TRBV6-6
j_call: TRBJ1-4
cdr3_aa: CASSYSRGEKLFF

v_call: TRBV24-1
j_call: TRBJ2-1
cdr3_aa: CATSDPNRDYEQFF

v_call: TRBV10-2
j_call: TRBJ2-7
cdr3_aa: CASSGTSGSAYEQYF

v_call: TRBV5-6
j_call: TRBJ2-5
cdr3_aa: CATLGREEGYEETQYF

v_call: TRBV5-3
j_call: TRBJ2-7
cdr3_aa: CARGWDRVVTYEQYF

v_call: TRBV6-6
j_call: TRBJ2-2
cdr3_aa: CASSYRLAGDTGELFF

v_call: TRBV29-1
j_call: TRBJ1-2
cdr3_aa: CSVRTGHNYGYTF

v_call: TRBV12-3/TRBV12-4
j_call: TRBJ2-3
cdr3_aa: CASSFITDTQYF

v_call: TRBV4-3
j_call: TRBJ2-3
cdr3_aa: CASSHLKSQGGDTQYF

v_call: TRBV6-4
j_call: TRBJ2-3
cdr3_aa: CASSEAGFTDTQYF

v_call: TRBV9
j_call: TRBJ2-7
cdr3_aa: CASSASGEQYF

v_call: TRBV6-5
j_call: TRBJ2-5
cdr3_aa: CASSPQGAVQETQYF

v_call: TRBV7-3
j_call: TRBJ2-7
cdr3_aa: CASSPGGFYEQYF

v_call: TRBV10-2
j_call: TRBJ2-2
cdr3_aa: CASSEGGNDGELFF

v_call: TRBV2
j_call: TRBJ2-2
cdr3_aa: CASKSQGPTGELFF

v_call: TRBV3-1/TRBV3-2
j_call: TRBJ1-5
cdr3_aa: CASSQDPGQAHQPQHF

v_call: TRBV21-1
j_call: TRBJ1-5
cdr3_aa: CASSKARGLSNQPQHF

v_call: TRBV7-2
j_call: TRBJ2-1
cdr3_aa: CASSPRLAGSSYNEQFF

v_call: TRBV6-6
j_call: TRBJ1-3
cdr3_aa: CASNSGKQGFGNTIYF

v_call: TRBV4-1
j_call: TRBJ2-5
cdr3_aa: CASSPPADRGRQETQYF

v_call: TRBV19
j_call: TRBJ1-5
cdr3_aa: CASSPGTGDNQPQHF

v_call: TRBV18
j_call: TRBJ1-1
cdr3_aa: CASSRGQGILRTEAFF

v_call: TRBV5-1
j_call: TRBJ2-1
cdr3_aa: CASSPRTGGASGEQFF

v_call: TRBV5-1
j_call: TRBJ2-1
cdr3_aa: CASSCTGASCEQFF

v_call: TRBV18
j_call: TRBJ2-2
cdr3_aa: CASSPRVGDQNTGELFF

v_call: TRBV14
j_call: TRBJ2-1
cdr3_aa: CASSQVLGGRGNEQFF

v_call: TRBV29-1
j_call: TRBJ2-3
cdr3_aa: CSGRDRAMSDTQYF

v_call: TRBV19
j_call: TRBJ2-1
cdr3_aa: CASRGLAPLYNEQFF

v_call: TRBV15
j_call: TRBJ2-7
cdr3_aa: CATSRTGTGGPYEQYF

v_call: TRBV7-3
j_call: TRBJ2-3
cdr3_aa: CASSFGGFTDTQYF

v_call: TRBV10-3
j_call: TRBJ2-7
cdr3_aa: CAISEQAGTGSYEQYF

v_call: TRBV19
j_call: TRBJ2-2
cdr3_aa: CASSSGGGAGTGELFF

v_call: TRBV5-6
j_call: TRBJ2-5
cdr3_aa: CASSLVPQRETQYF

v_call: TRBV10-3
j_call: TRBJ2-3
cdr3_aa: CAISELPTDTQYF

v_call: TRBV3-1/TRBV3-2
j_call: TRBJ1-2
cdr3_aa: CASSQEVHVDYGYTF

v_call: TRBV30
j_call: TRBJ2-3
cdr3_aa: CAWSRSTDTQYF

v_call: TRBV28
j_call: TRBJ2-1
cdr3_aa: CASSFRITGSNEQFF

v_call: TRBV7-3
j_call: TRBJ2-2
cdr3_aa: CASSSTGGLPKNTGELFF

v_call: TRBV18
j_call: TRBJ2-5
cdr3_aa: CASSPRLAGGRKETQYF

v_call: TRBV18
j_call: TRBJ2-5
cdr3_aa: CASSTRSTSGGQETQYF

v_call: TRBV7-7
j_call: TRBJ2-2
cdr3_aa: CASSSSGTSNTGELFF

v_call: TRBV15
j_call: TRBJ2-7
cdr3_aa: CATSRDGFESGRRYEQYF

v_call: TRBV19
j_call: TRBJ2-6
cdr3_aa: CASIERTPKWAGANVLTF

v_call: TRBV30
j_call: TRBJ2-7
cdr3_aa: CAWSVLGATLYF

v_call: TRBV19
j_call: TRBJ1-1
cdr3_aa: CASSHRGENTEAFF

v_call: TRBV2
j_call: TRBJ2-4
cdr3_aa: CASSEWRGGAKNIQYF

v_call: TRBV27
j_call: TRBJ1-2
cdr3_aa: CASPTRDYNYGYTF

v_call: TRBV19
j_call: TRBJ2-1
cdr3_aa: CASSMWVGGGHNEQFF

v_call: TRBV5-6
j_call: TRBJ1-6
cdr3_aa: CASSFRGSYNSPLHF

v_call: TRBV7-8
j_call: TRBJ1-1
cdr3_aa: CASSLVQGVSFF

v_call: TRBV5-3
j_call: TRBJ2-7
cdr3_aa: CARSPQSYAGYEQYF

v_call: TRBV3-1/TRBV3-2
j_call: TRBJ1-5
cdr3_aa: CASSQDTTGAQPQHF

v_call: TRBV28
j_call: TRBJ1-2
cdr3_aa: CASSPRQYGYTF

v_call: TRBV14
j_call: TRBJ2-3
cdr3_aa: CASSQDFLKAGSTDTQYF